A single sample gave rise to the 20 T cell receptor beta chains below, sequenced in a study of cytomegalovirus exposure and HLA in healthy donors (dated by TCRdb to about 2017). Receptor libraries were prepared by the immunoSEQ multiplex PCR assay. For the multiplex PCR, a mixture combining 60 forward primers for TCR Vbeta segments and 13 reverse primers for TCR Jbeta segments was used. The source is immuneACCESS, and TCRdb retained only in-frame sequences with V and J called. Part of the clones is not carried over; for the studies checked, unresolved V genes explain less than half of this, and the remainder is unexplained. A total of 150,000 to 200,000 clones appear in this sample, approximately 80% of them only once. The top ten clones comprise around 2% of the sample. Sequenced sample: PBMCs. Receptors were obtained from a man between 45 and 60 years old in good health and CMV-seropositive.

V usage is TRBV7-6 and J usage is TRBJ2-1; 16 bases are shared with TRBD2. The CDR3 has 19 residues. The J segment lost 9 bases and the V segment lost 0 bases, leaving 11 bases of the junction unmatched. The germline V gene encodes CDR1 SGHVS and CDR2 FNYEAQ. The CDR3 loop is CASSLAPGTSGGAISEQFF. CDR3 DNA: TGTGCCAGCAGCTTAGCACCCGGGACTAGCGGGGGGGCCATTTCTGAGCAGTTCTTC.

The CDR3 DNA follows: TGCGCCAGCAGTAACGGGGGGGGCGGGCAGTTCTTC. It is translated as CASSNGGGGQFF. The chain has TRBV10-1 and TRBJ2-1; the match to TRBD2 covers 8 bases. After removal of 5 bases from V and 12 bases from J, the junction contained 6 bases not matched to a gene. The germline gives CDR1 WNHNN, CDR2 SYGVQD (reference sequence). There are 12 residues in the CDR3.

This sequence joins TRBV10-1 and TRBJ2-5, with 9 bases fitting TRBD2. J was trimmed by 5 bases and V by 3 bases; bases with no gene match: 4. Per the germline V gene, CDR1 is WNHNN and CDR2 is SYGVQD (reference sequence). The CDR3 sequence is 14 residues long. As DNA, the CDR3 is TGCGCCAGCAGTGATGCGGGGGGGATGGAGACCCAGTACTTC. Its translation: CASSDAGGMETQYF.

The chain links TRBV10-3 to TRBJ1-3; D perhaps matches TRBD1 (5 bases). CDR1 and CDR2 (germline): ENHRY, SYGVKD. Trimming stripped 5 bases from V and 0 bases from J, with 17 bases between. The CDR3 length is 17 residues. CDR3 DNA sequence: TGTGCCATCAGTCGGTACACGACAGCTAACTCTGGAAACACCATATATTTT. Protein: CAISRYTTANSGNTIYF.

This sequence joins TRBV5-4 and TRBJ2-5; TRBD1 matches at 9 bases. Gene TRBJ2-7 matches the end of the DNA better, so the J call may be wrong. Germline lookup yields CDR1 SGHNT and CDR2 YYREEE (reference sequence). The CDR3 is 15 amino acids. The CDR3 reads CASSPAGTGIYEQYF. The DNA for the CDR3 is TGTGCCAGCAGCCCTGCCGGGACAGGGATATACGAGCAGTACTTC.

This chain connects TRBV12-5 to TRBJ1-1; perhaps TRBD1 as D (6 bases). Germline values: CDR1 LGHNT, CDR2 FRNRAP. With 7 bases removed from V and 5 bases from J, the gap between germline ends came to 11 bases. This CDR3 has 12 amino acids. The CDR3 DNA reads as TGTGCTAGTGTCGAGGGGGGGACTGAAGCTTTCTTT. Protein product: CASVEGGTEAFF.

The rearrangement uses TRBV4-2 and TRBJ2-3; 10 bases fit TRBD2. Germline V gene data show CDR1 as LGHNA and CDR2 as YNFKEQ. V trimming: 3 bases; J trimming: 5 bases; junction bases outside the gene matches: 5. CDR3 length: 15 residues. The CDR3 DNA reads TGTGCCAGCAGCCACACTAGCGGGGACCAAGATACGCAGTATTTT. The encoded protein is CASSHTSGDQDTQYF.

The chain is built from TRBV9 and TRBJ2-1; 11 bases line up with TRBD1. This CDR3 spans 20 amino acids. The ends lost 3 bases at V and 5 bases at J; junction bases unmatched: 19. Germline V gene sequence: CDR1 SGDLS, CDR2 YYNGEE. CDR3 residues: CASSEGIGTGGIGENNEQFF. CDR3 coding DNA: TGTGCCAGCAGCGAGGGGATCGGGACAGGGGGAATTGGGGAGAACAATGAGCAGTTCTTC.

V and J are TRBV9 and TRBJ1-3; possibly TRBD1 for D (5 bases). CDR1 and CDR2 (germline): SGDLS, YYNGEE. The CDR3 is made up of 16 amino acids. The germline V and J ends were trimmed by 3 bases and 4 bases, with 17 bases remaining between them. CDR3 DNA: TGTGCCAGCAGCGCCCCACCCGGGGGATCCGGAAACACCATATATTTT. Amino acids: CASSAPPGGSGNTIYF. Together with reference TRBV9 and TRBJ1-3, the CDR3 gives the full variable domain: DSGVTQTPKHLITATGQRVTLRCSPRSGDLSVYWYQQSLDQGLQFLIQYYNGEERAKGNILERFSAQQFPDLHSELNLSSLELGDSALYFCASSAPPGGSGNTIYFGEGSWLTVV.

CDR3 DNA sequence: TGTGCCAGCAGCCCCGTAGGGGTTGGGACCCAGTACTTC. This gives the protein CASSPVGVGTQYF. The V and J genes are TRBV6-5 and TRBJ2-5, with a possible D match to TRBD1 (5 bases). Germline CDR1 MNHEY, CDR2 SVGAGI. The CDR3 loop spans 13 amino acids. V lost 6 bases, J lost 7 bases, and 15 bases lay in between.

The chain combines TRBV29-1 with TRBJ1-3; D unclear. The CDR3 totals 12 residues. Germline CDR1 and CDR2: SQVTM and ANQGSEA. V was cut by 2 bases and J by 2 bases, with 4 bases left in between. The CDR3 DNA follows: TGCAGCGTTGAACAGGCTGGAAACACCATATATTTT. Encoded protein: CSVEQAGNTIYF.

The chain is built from TRBV2 and TRBJ1-2; 9 nucleotides line up with TRBD1. Germline V gene lookup returns CDR1 SNHLY and CDR2 FYNNEI. V gave up 8 bases and J gave up 8 bases; unmatched junction bases: 6. The CDR3 consists of 12 residues. This chain's CDR3 is CASAGTGPGYTF. CDR3 DNA sequence: TGTGCCAGCGCTGGGACAGGGCCAGGCTACACCTTC.

The gene calls are TRBV5-5 and TRBJ1-5; weak D call: TRBD1 (5 bases). The CDR3 loop spans 16 amino acids. Germline V gene sequence: CDR1 SGHKS, CDR2 YYEKEE (reference sequence). V was cut by 3 bases and J by 0 bases, with 13 bases left in between. CDR3 sequence: CASSSTGGLSNQPQHF. CDR3 DNA: TGTGCCAGCAGCTCGACGGGGGGACTTAGCAATCAGCCCCAGCATTTT.

In DNA form, the CDR3 reads TGTGCCAGCAGCCCCCAAGGGCAGGGGTGGACAGATACGCAGTATTTT. This sequence encodes CASSPQGQGWTDTQYF. This rearrangement joins TRBV9 to TRBJ2-3; a weak D match, TRBD1 (6 bases). This CDR3 is built from 16 residues. Germline loops: CDR1 SGDLS, CDR2 YYNGEE. The V end lost 4 bases, the J end lost 3 bases, and 18 bases lay between the germline ends. Together with reference TRBV9 and TRBJ2-3, the CDR3 gives the full variable domain: DSGVTQTPKHLITATGQRVTLRCSPRSGDLSVYWYQQSLDQGLQFLIQYYNGEERAKGNILERFSAQQFPDLHSELNLSSLELGDSALYFCASSPQGQGWTDTQYFGPGTRLTVL.

The genes are TRBV5-1 and TRBJ2-2; D is undetermined. V was cut by 1 base and J by 3 bases, with 7 bases left in between. Germline CDR1 is SGHRS and CDR2 is YFSETQ. The CDR3 contains 14 residues. Here the CDR3 DNA reads TGCGCCAGCAGCTTGACACCGTACACCGGGGAGCTGTTTTTT. It specifies CASSLTPYTGELFF.

Note on this clone: The germline gene is not matched at one end of the junction; a read error may be the cause. The gene calls are TRBV7-9 and TRBJ2-7; the match to TRBD1 covers 8 bases. Germline V gene data show CDR1 as SEHNR and CDR2 as FQNEAQ (reference sequence). CDR3 length equals 9 residues. The CDR3 sequence: CASSLGQDF. The CDR3 bases are TGTGCCAGCAGCTTGGGACAGGACTTC.

The chain has TRBV29-1 and TRBJ1-1, with a tentative D call TRBD1 (6 bases). Between the trimmed V and J ends, which lost 8 bases and 5 bases, there was a span of 18 bases. The CDR3 extends over 13 amino acids. Germline assignment: CDR1 SQVTM and CDR2 ANQGSEA. The CDR3 here is CSYTRGSGTEAFF. DNA for the CDR3: TGCAGCTACACTAGGGGGTCGGGAACTGAAGCTTTCTTT.

The chain combines TRBV5-1 with TRBJ1-1; no firm D call. Trimming took 7 bases from V and 0 from J, leaving 22 bases between them. The CDR3 runs 17 residues. From germline, CDR1 is SGHRS and CDR2 YFSETQ. The CDR3 sequence is CASSIGSGMALNTEAFF. In DNA form, the CDR3 reads TGCGCCAGCTCTATCGGAAGCGGAATGGCGTTGAACACTGAAGCTTTCTTT. Complete variable domain (other parts from reference TRBV5-1 and TRBJ1-1): KAGVTQTPRYLIKTRGQQVTLSCSPISGHRSVSWYQQTPGQGLQFLFEYFSETQRNKGNFPGRFSGRQFSNSRSEMNVSTLELGDSALYLCASSIGSGMALNTEAFFGQGTRLTVV.

The V and J genes are TRBV18 and TRBJ1-6, with D unresolved. V lost 2 bases, J lost 8 bases, and 10 bases lay in between. Germline V gives CDR1 KGHSH, CDR2 LQKENI. This CDR3 contains 14 residues. CDR3 nucleotide sequence: TGTGCCAGCTCACCATCTCACGGAGATTCACCCCTCCACTTT. Translation gives CASSPSHGDSPLHF.

The chain carries TRBV6-5 and TRBJ1-1; D not certain. The CDR3 runs to 13 residues. Trimming took off 5 bases at V and 2 bases at J, with 9 bases between the two ends. Germline-derived CDR1 and CDR2 are MNHEY and SVGAGI. In nucleotides, the CDR3 is TGTGCCAGCAGTGTGACAAGTAACACTGAAGCTTTCTTT. This codes for CASSVTSNTEAFF.